Shown below are 19 T cell receptor beta chains from a single sample sequenced in a study of chemoradiotherapy in HPV16-positive cancers. The method was immunoSEQ multiplex PCR; TCRdb's version includes in-frame clones alone and lacks a portion of them. The sample gives under 650 clones, roughly 88% of which show up once; around 8% is in the top ten. This specimen was tumor tissue, taken from a patient who underwent chemoradiotherapy. Every receptor here comes from a human donor with HPV-associated anogenital cancer.

The chain recombines TRBV2 with TRBJ1-5, with 8 nucleotides matching TRBD1. The CDR3 has 17 amino acids. V gave up 6 bases and J gave up 5 bases; unmatched junction bases: 15. Germline CDR1 is SNHLY and CDR2 is FYNNEI. As DNA, the CDR3 is TGTGCCAGCAGGTGGGCAGGGGGCCACCTCAGGGATCAGCCCCAGCATTTT. Its protein product is CASRWAGGHLRDQPQHF.

This clone was counted once. The genes are TRBV6-4 and TRBJ2-7; D possibly matches TRBD1 or TRBD2 (5 bases each). Looked up from germline, CDR1 is MRHNA and CDR2 is SNTAGT. The CDR3 runs 16 residues. Trimming left V 4 bases short and J 2 bases short, with 18 bases between. The CDR3 DNA follows: TGTGCCAGCAGTGCCAGAGCCGGGACGGATACCTACGAGCAGTACTTC. Its protein is CASSARAGTDTYEQYF.

The V call is TRBV30, the J call TRBJ2-2; 7 nucleotides match TRBD1. The V gene end was trimmed by 3 bases and the J gene end by 7 bases; junction bases not matched to a gene: 5. CDR1 is GTSNPN and CDR2 is SVGIG in the germline V gene (reference sequence). The CDR3 runs 13 residues. The CDR3 here is CAWRQGLVGELFF. The CDR3 DNA reads TGTGCCTGGAGACAGGGGTTGGTCGGGGAGCTGTTTTTT.

The table lists this clone with a few counts. The rearrangement links TRBV15 to TRBJ2-7; 14 nucleotides line up with TRBD2. Germline trimming cut 1 base from V and 4 bases from J; bases unmatched to any gene: 9. This CDR3 is built from 18 residues. Germline V gene sequence: CDR1 LNHNV, CDR2 YYDKDF (reference sequence). The CDR3 reads CATSRAGLAGGPGYEQYF. The CDR3 bases are TGTGCCACCAGCAGAGCAGGACTAGCGGGGGGCCCTGGGTACGAGCAGTACTTC.

V and J are TRBV2 and TRBJ2-7; no clear D gene. Germline CDR1 is SNHLY and CDR2 is FYNNEI. Trimming removed 6 bases from V and 5 bases from J, with 8 bases in between. There are 11 residues in the CDR3. In DNA, the CDR3 is TGTGCCAGCAGCGCTGGAAACGAGCAGTACTTC. This gives the protein CASSAGNEQYF.

This clone has just one count. This sequence joins TRBV5-6 and TRBJ2-3, with D perhaps matching TRBD1 (6 bases). Trimming took off 3 bases at V and 4 bases at J, with 15 bases between the two ends. This CDR3 has 15 amino acids. The germline CDR1 and CDR2 sequences are SGHDT and YYEEEE. The DNA for the CDR3 is TGTGCCAGCAGCTCCCCCCGGACAGCCCCAGATACGCAGTATTTT. It encodes CASSSPRTAPDTQYF.

The table lists this clone with a count of one. The CDR3 sequence: CAISEVPRGDDYGYTF. The CDR3 bases are TGTGCCATCAGTGAGGTGCCTCGGGGGGACGACTATGGCTACACCTTC. The rearrangement links TRBV10-3 to TRBJ1-2; possible D gene TRBD1, 5 bases. This CDR3 is 16 amino acids long. Germline CDR1 is ENHRY and CDR2 is SYGVKD. V lost 2 bases and J lost 3, with 16 bases in between.

This chain joins TRBV5-6 and TRBJ2-7, with D possibly matching TRBD1 (5 bases). This CDR3 is 13 amino acids long. CDR1 and CDR2 (germline): SGHDT, YYEEEE. V was shortened by 3 bases and J by 4 bases, with 11 bases between the two germline ends. CDR3 DNA sequence: TGTGCCAGCAGCTCCCCTCAGGGTTACGAGCAGTACTTC. Encoded protein: CASSSPQGYEQYF. Full variable domain (remainder filled in from reference TRBV5-6 and TRBJ2-7): DAGVTQSPTHLIKTRGQQVTLRCSPKSGHDTVSWYQQALGQGPQFIFQYYEEEERQRGNFPDRFSGHQFPNYSSELNVNALLLGDSALYLCASSSPQGYEQYFGPGTRLTVT.

V usage is TRBV18 and J usage is TRBJ1-1, with 10 bases that match TRBD1. Germline values: CDR1 KGHSH, CDR2 LQKENI. Trimming took 6 bases from V and 13 from J; bases not matched to a gene: 8. This CDR3 spans 12 amino acids. The CDR3 coding sequence is TGTGCCAGCTCGGGACAGGGGCGAGTGGATTTCTTT. Residues: CASSGQGRVDFF.

The V call is TRBV6-1, the J call TRBJ2-7, with D uncertain. The V end was cut by 4 bases, the J end by 0 bases, with 13 bases between. The CDR3 is made up of 15 amino acids. Per the germline V gene, CDR1 is MNHNS and CDR2 is SASEGT. The DNA of the CDR3 is TGTGCCAGCAGTGGTCAGGCCGCAAGCTCCTACGAGCAGTACTTC. It is translated as CASSGQAASSYEQYF.

The chain is built from TRBV6-4 and TRBJ1-6; 8 bases agree with TRBD1. The CDR3 loop spans 14 amino acids. After removal of 8 bases from V and 10 bases from J, the junction contained 10 bases not matched to a gene. Germline assignment: CDR1 MRHNA and CDR2 SNTAGT. CDR3 DNA sequence: TGTGCCAGCGCCCAGACAGGGGCAGAGTCACCCCTCCACTTT. It specifies CASAQTGAESPLHF.

The V call is TRBV4-1, the J call TRBJ2-2, with D unclear. Germline V gene sequence: CDR1 MGHRA, CDR2 YSYEKL. Trimming shortened V by 7 bases and J by 4 bases, and 13 bases separated the two germline ends. The CDR3 is 14 amino acids. CDR3 nucleotides: TGCGCCAGCAAGCCGGAGAAAACCACCGGGGAGCTGTTTTTT. Translated: CASKPEKTTGELFF.

A few counts support this clone. This chain joins TRBV28 and TRBJ1-5; D not certain. Germline lookup yields CDR1 MDHEN and CDR2 SYDVKM. The V end lost 2 bases, the J end lost 6 bases, and 8 bases lay between the germline ends. The CDR3 is 13 residues long. The CDR3 protein is CASSLELTQPQHF. The CDR3 DNA sequence: TGTGCCAGCAGTTTAGAGCTTACTCAGCCCCAGCATTTT.

This sequence joins TRBV28 and TRBJ1-5, with TRBD1 matching over 9 bases. The germline gives CDR1 MDHEN, CDR2 SYDVKM. V dropped 4 bases and J dropped 7; count of bases not matched to a gene: 8. The CDR3 totals 15 residues. The DNA for the CDR3 is TGTGCCAGCAGTTCGGAGGGGACAGGGTTACAGCCCCAGCATTTT. It yields the protein CASSSEGTGLQPQHF.

This chain uses TRBV18 with TRBJ2-3; 8 bases fit TRBD1. The CDR3 consists of 16 residues. J gave up 7 bases and V 8 bases, and 17 bases lay outside the gene matches. Germline V gene sequence: CDR1 KGHSH, CDR2 LQKENI. The DNA of the CDR3 is TGTGCCAGCACTAACAGAAACGGGACAGGTCGGTATACGCAGTATTTT. Translating it yields CASTNRNGTGRYTQYF.

The gene calls are TRBV7-2 and TRBJ2-5; D perhaps matches TRBD2 (7 bases). CDR3 length: 15 residues. In germline, CDR1 is SGHTA, CDR2 FQGNSA. V shed 4 bases and J shed 5 bases, with 17 bases lying between them. Here the CDR3 DNA reads TGTGCCAGCAGCTACCGAGGGGGGGCCGGTGAGACCCAGTACTTC. Translating gives CASSYRGGAGETQYF.

CDR3 residues: CSVESLTGRTEAFF. The CDR3 DNA is TGCAGCGTTGAATCTCTGACAGGACGTACTGAAGCTTTCTTT. The V and J genes are TRBV29-1 and TRBJ1-1; possibly TRBD1 for D (6 bases). In germline, CDR1 is SQVTM, CDR2 ANQGSEA. This CDR3 contains 14 residues. The germline V and J ends were trimmed by 2 bases and 5 bases, with 15 bases remaining between them.

The chain is built from TRBV30 and TRBJ2-7, with D possibly matching TRBD2 (6 bases). The V gene's germline CDR1 is GTSNPN and CDR2 SVGIG (reference sequence). The CDR3 consists of 13 residues. V lost 4 bases, J lost 6 bases, and 16 bases lay in between. The CDR3 sequence is CAWTRGSLGEQYF. CDR3 sequence (DNA): TGTGCCTGGACACGGGGGTCTTTAGGCGAGCAGTACTTC.

The V and J genes are TRBV7-9 and TRBJ2-5; D gene uncertain. V was shortened by 1 base and J by 1 base, with 7 bases between the two germline ends. The V gene's germline CDR1 is SEHNR and CDR2 FQNEAQ (reference sequence). The CDR3 has 14 residues. CDR3 nucleotide sequence: TGTGCCAGCAGCTTAGGATGGGCCCAAGAGACCCAGTACTTC. Protein: CASSLGWAQETQYF.